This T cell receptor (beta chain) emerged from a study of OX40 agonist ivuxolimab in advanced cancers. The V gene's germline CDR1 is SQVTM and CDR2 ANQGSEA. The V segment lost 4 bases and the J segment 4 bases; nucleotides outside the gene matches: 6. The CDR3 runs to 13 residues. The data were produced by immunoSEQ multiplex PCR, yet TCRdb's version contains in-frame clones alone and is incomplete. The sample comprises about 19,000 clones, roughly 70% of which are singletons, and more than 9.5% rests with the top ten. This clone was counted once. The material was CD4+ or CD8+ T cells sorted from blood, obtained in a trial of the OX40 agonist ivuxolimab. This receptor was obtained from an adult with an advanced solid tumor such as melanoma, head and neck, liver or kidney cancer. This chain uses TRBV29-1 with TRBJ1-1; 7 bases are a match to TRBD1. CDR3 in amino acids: CSVVAQGVTEAFF. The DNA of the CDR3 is TGCAGCGTTGTAGCTCAGGGGGTCACTGAAGCTTTCTTT.